The 30 T cell receptor beta chains in this list originate from one sample, sequenced in a study of blood T cell repertoires in COVID-19. The protocol was immunoSEQ multiplex PCR, while the TCRdb copy is restricted to in-frame clones and leaves out a portion. The sample has about 170,000 clones; 80% to 90% are singletons. Sequenced material: PBMCs or T cells enriched from blood (not recorded which). The receptor source for this set is a woman aged 50 to 60 in a cohort exposed to, infected with or recovered from COVID-19 (not recorded which).

This clone has more than one count but fewer than ten. The genes are TRBV7-3 and TRBJ1-4; D remains ambiguous. Trimming took 5 bases from V and 8 from J, leaving 18 bases between them. Germline CDR1 SGHTA, CDR2 FQGTGA. The CDR3 has 15 residues. The CDR3 region has the DNA TGTGCCAGCAGCGCCCTAGGTAGTCCGGGGGAAAAACTGTTTTTT. It codes for CASSALGSPGEKLFF.

V usage is TRBV14 and J usage is TRBJ2-1; 9 bases are a match to TRBD2. The J segment lost 4 bases and the V segment lost 3 bases, leaving 22 bases of the junction unmatched. The germline CDR1 and CDR2 sequences are SGHDN and FVKESK. The CDR3 is made up of 21 amino acids. The DNA for the CDR3 is TGTGCCAGCAGCCACCCGACACTGGGCCGGGATAGCGGGAGTGGGTACAATGAGCAGTTCTTC. Translating it yields CASSHPTLGRDSGSGYNEQFF.

CDR3 sequence (DNA): TGTGCCAGCAGCACAGGGGACCTAACAGTGGGGACCCAGTACTTC. Translation gives CASSTGDLTVGTQYF. The chain uses TRBV9 and TRBJ2-5, with 7 nucleotides matching TRBD1. There are 15 residues in the CDR3. Germline V gene sequence: CDR1 SGDLS, CDR2 YYNGEE. Trimming took 4 bases from V and 7 from J; bases not matched to a gene: 13.

The gene calls are TRBV7-9 and TRBJ2-5; 7 positions match TRBD1. The CDR3 runs to 14 residues. The V gene's germline CDR1 is SEHNR and CDR2 FQNEAQ (reference sequence). After removal of 4 bases from V and 5 bases from J, the junction contained 7 bases not matched to a gene. The CDR3 coding sequence is TGTGCCAGCAGCTACCCAGGGGGTTCGGAGACCCAGTACTTC. It is translated as CASSYPGGSETQYF. The full variable domain, rest sourced from reference TRBV7-9 and TRBJ2-5, is DTGVSQNPRHKITKRGQNVTFRCDPISEHNRLYWYRQTLGQGPEFLTYFQNEAQLEKSRLLSDRFSAERPKGSFSTLEIQRTEQGDSAMYLCASSYPGGSETQYFGPGTRLLVL.

CDR3 nucleotide sequence: TGTGCCAGCCGGAGGGGATTCACTGAGCAGTTCTTC. It translates to CASRRGFTEQFF. The chain recombines TRBV2 with TRBJ2-1; maybe TRBD2 (6 bases). This CDR3 region has 12 residues. With 8 bases removed from V and 9 bases from J, the gap between germline ends came to 14 bases. Germline V gene sequence: CDR1 SNHLY, CDR2 FYNNEI.

V gene TRBV28 combines with J gene TRBJ2-1, with 9 bases lining up with TRBD2. Germline loops: CDR1 MDHEN, CDR2 SYDVKM. V was clipped by 3 bases and J by 4 bases; unmatched bases: 7. This CDR3 region has 16 residues. CDR3 coding DNA: TGTGCCAGCAGTTTCCGCGGGGGGGCCTTATACAATGAGCAGTTCTTC. Its translation: CASSFRGGALYNEQFF. Variable domain in full (rest from reference TRBV28 and TRBJ2-1): DVKVTQSSRYLVKRTGEKVFLECVQDMDHENMFWYRQDPGLGLRLIYFSYDVKMKEKGDIPEGYSVSREKKERFSLILESASTNQTSMYLCASSFRGGALYNEQFFGPGTRLTVL.

This chain's CDR3 is CATSRDFESPEAFF. The CDR3 region has the DNA TGTGCCACCAGCAGAGATTTTGAGAGCCCTGAAGCTTTCTTT. V is TRBV15 and J is TRBJ1-1; D is unclear. Germline CDR1 and CDR2: LNHNV and YYDKDF (reference sequence). The CDR3 loop spans 14 amino acids. Trimming stripped 0 bases from V and 6 bases from J, with 11 bases between.

This clone was seen only once. V and J are TRBV19 and TRBJ2-7; 8 nucleotides align to TRBD2. V lost 5 bases to trimming and J lost 2 bases; unmatched junction nucleotides: 11. CDR1 LNHDA and CDR2 SQIVND come from the germline V gene (reference sequence). There are 16 residues in the CDR3. CDR3 amino acids: CASSPPGGTPTYEQYF. The CDR3 DNA follows: TGTGCCAGTAGTCCGCCGGGAGGGACACCCACCTACGAGCAGTACTTC. Together with reference TRBV19 and TRBJ2-7, the CDR3 gives the full variable domain: DGGITQSPKYLFRKEGQNVTLSCEQNLNHDAMYWYRQDPGQGLRLIYYSQIVNDFQKGDIAEGYSVSREKKESFPLTVTSAQKNPTAFYLCASSPPGGTPTYEQYFGPGTRLTVT.

The chain recombines TRBV27 with TRBJ2-7, with TRBD2 matching over 16 bases. The CDR3 runs to 16 residues. Germline V gene data show CDR1 as MNHEY and CDR2 as SMNVEV (reference sequence). J lost 2 bases, V lost 6 bases, and 4 bases had no gene match. CDR3: CASRPGLAGGPYEQYF. In DNA form, the CDR3 reads TGTGCCAGCAGACCGGGACTAGCGGGGGGGCCCTACGAGCAGTACTTC.

The chain carries TRBV6-5 and TRBJ2-5, with D perhaps TRBD1 (6 bases). Germline V gene sequence: CDR1 MNHEY, CDR2 SVGAGI. The CDR3 extends over 15 amino acids. Trimming removed 6 bases from V and 3 bases from J, with 17 bases in between. CDR3 nucleotide sequence: TGTGCCAGCAGAAACCGGGACAAGAAAAAAGAGACCCAGTACTTC. Its protein product is CASRNRDKKKETQYF.

This clone was observed once. The DNA for the CDR3 is TGTGCCAGCAGTTATCCGGGACAGGGGATTCATAGCAATCAGCCCCAGCATTTT. Encoded protein: CASSYPGQGIHSNQPQHF. The chain couples TRBV6-2 or TRBV6-3 to TRBJ1-5, with 10 bases aligning to TRBD1. Germline-derived CDR1 and CDR2 are MNHEY and SVGEGT. J was trimmed by 0 bases and V by 3 bases; bases with no gene match: 8. The CDR3 totals 18 residues.

The chain has TRBV6-5 and TRBJ1-1, with unresolved D. The CDR3 consists of 14 residues. Trimming cost V 2 bases and J 7 bases, with 14 bases left between them. Germline V gene data show CDR1 as MNHEY and CDR2 as SVGAGI. CDR3 sequence reads: CASSYGPAMLEAFF. As DNA, the CDR3 is TGTGCCAGCAGTTACGGGCCGGCCATGCTTGAAGCTTTCTTT.

The CDR3 bases are TGTGCCAGCAGTTTCGGCGGGGGGAACACCGGGGAGCTGTTTTTT. This encodes CASSFGGGNTGELFF. The J gene is TRBJ2-2, the V gene TRBV6-2 or TRBV6-3, with TRBD2 matching over 7 bases. The trim removed 4 bases at V and 1 base at J, leaving 3 bases unmatched. The CDR3 covers 15 residues. CDR1 and CDR2 (germline): MNHEY, SVGEGT.

This clone turned up a few times. In DNA form, the CDR3 reads TGTGCCAGCAGAATAACTGGGCCCGGGGAGCTGTTTTTT. The encoded protein is CASRITGPGELFF. The genes are TRBV27 and TRBJ2-2; D gene ambiguous. From germline, CDR1 is MNHEY and CDR2 SMNVEV (reference sequence). The length of the CDR3 is 13 residues. Trimming pared 6 bases from V and 6 bases from J, leaving 11 bases between.

Here the CDR3 reads CASSLQQGAGWTEAFF. CDR3 bases: TGTGCCAGCAGCTTGCAGCAGGGGGCAGGATGGACTGAAGCTTTCTTT. The J gene is TRBJ1-1, the V gene TRBV5-6; TRBD1 agrees at 8 bases. Germline CDR1 SGHDT, CDR2 YYEEEE. After removal of 1 base from V and 5 bases from J, the junction contained 10 bases not matched to a gene. The CDR3 runs 16 residues.

The chain employs TRBV6-1 and TRBJ2-1; 16 nucleotides agree with TRBD2. The J segment lost 6 bases and the V segment lost 0 bases, leaving 11 bases of the junction unmatched. CDR1 is MNHNS, CDR2 SASEGT, per germline. The CDR3 extends over 20 amino acids. In DNA, the CDR3 is TGTGCCAGCAGTGAAGCGGGGACTAGCGGGAGGGCCTATTGGGGCAATGAGCAGTTCTTC. This encodes CASSEAGTSGRAYWGNEQFF.

The chain recombines TRBV3-1 (or the pseudogene TRBV3-2) with TRBJ2-3; the match to TRBD2 covers 7 bases. Trimming cost V 1 base and J 3 bases; bases outside gene matches: 10. Germline V lookup: CDR1 LGHDT, CDR2 YNNKEL (reference sequence). This CDR3 contains 17 residues. CDR3 amino acids: CASSQGGASGGTDTQYF. CDR3 nucleotide sequence: TGTGCCAGCAGCCAAGGAGGGGCTAGCGGAGGAACAGATACGCAGTATTTT.

The chain uses TRBV5-6 and TRBJ2-7, with TRBD2 identical over 12 bases. This CDR3 comprises 15 residues. The V gene's germline CDR1 is SGHDT and CDR2 YYEEEE. Trimming at V came to 0 bases and at J to 3 bases, leaving 1 base not matched to a gene. CDR3 protein: CASSLVTSGSYEQYF. CDR3 nucleotide sequence: TGTGCCAGCAGCTTGGTGACTAGCGGGAGCTACGAGCAGTACTTC.

The chain is built from TRBV28 and TRBJ2-1, with 10 bases that match TRBD2. In germline, CDR1 is MDHEN, CDR2 SYDVKM. This CDR3 spans 16 amino acids. V lost 7 bases, J lost 2 bases, and 8 bases stayed unmatched. The CDR3 reads CASNELAGPTYNEQFF. CDR3 nucleotides: TGTGCCAGCAATGAACTAGCGGGACCGACCTACAATGAGCAGTTCTTC.

The chain is built from TRBV5-1 and TRBJ1-2, with D perhaps TRBD1 (5 bases). Germline CDR1 SGHRS, CDR2 YFSETQ. V was clipped by 0 bases and J by 4 bases, with 13 bases between them. The CDR3 is 15 amino acids. The DNA for the CDR3 is TGCGCCAGCAGCTTGGCCCAGGAGGGGCTCTATGGCTACACCTTC. Protein product: CASSLAQEGLYGYTF.

This clone came up once. This chain joins TRBV28 and TRBJ1-2; D call uncertain. Germline-derived CDR1 and CDR2 are MDHEN and SYDVKM. V was shortened by 3 bases and J by 8 bases, with 25 bases between the two germline ends. There are 17 residues in the CDR3. The CDR3 region has the DNA TGTGCCAGCAGTTTTCGGCGGGCCGCCCCTCGTGTTCTAGGCTACACCTTC. It yields the protein CASSFRRAAPRVLGYTF.

The V and J genes are TRBV10-3 and TRBJ2-5; TRBD2 matches at 11 bases. Germline CDR1 ENHRY, CDR2 SYGVKD. The CDR3 runs to 13 residues. J lost 5 bases, V lost 10 bases, and 6 bases had no gene match. The CDR3 region has the DNA TGTGCCACGTTAGGACTAGCGGGCGAGACCCAGTACTTC. It yields the protein CATLGLAGETQYF.

The rearrangement joins TRBV19 to TRBJ1-5; unclear D gene. Germline V gene lookup returns CDR1 LNHDA and CDR2 SQIVND (reference sequence). V was trimmed by 10 bases and J by 9 bases, leaving 16 bases between them. This CDR3 has 12 residues. This chain's CDR3 is CAIDSPGAPQHF. The CDR3 DNA is TGTGCCATTGATAGCCCGGGAGCGCCCCAGCATTTT.

The genes are TRBV28 and TRBJ1-1; D gene uncertain. This CDR3 is built from 12 residues. V was clipped by 6 bases and J by 10 bases, with 15 bases between them. Per the germline V gene, CDR1 is MDHEN and CDR2 is SYDVKM. Here the CDR3 DNA reads TGTGCCAGCAGCCAGATGAAGATTCGAGCTTTCTTT. This translates into CASSQMKIRAFF.

The chain is built from TRBV5-1 and TRBJ1-2; 7 nucleotides align to TRBD1. The CDR3 has 13 amino acids. Unmatched junction bases numbered 6, after V lost 2 bases and J lost 8 bases. Germline values: CDR1 SGHRS, CDR2 YFSETQ. The CDR3 region has the DNA TGCGCCAGCAGCTTCAGGGGGGAAGGAGGCTACACCTTC. Protein: CASSFRGEGGYTF. The full variable domain, with the rest looked up from reference TRBV5-1 and TRBJ1-2, is KAGVTQTPRYLIKTRGQQVTLSCSPISGHRSVSWYQQTPGQGLQFLFEYFSETQRNKGNFPGRFSGRQFSNSRSEMNVSTLELGDSALYLCASSFRGEGGYTFGSGTRLTVV.

This clone has a single count. This rearrangement joins TRBV2 to TRBJ2-5; the D is unclear. This CDR3 has 13 amino acids. The germline V and J ends were trimmed by 3 bases and 8 bases, with 13 bases remaining between them. Germline V gives CDR1 SNHLY, CDR2 FYNNEI. DNA for the CDR3: TGTGCCAGCAGTGAGGAGTCGGAGTTAACCCAGTACTTC. This translates into CASSEESELTQYF.

The chain combines TRBV6-1 with TRBJ1-2; D ambiguous. The germline V and J ends were trimmed by 1 base and 6 bases, with 15 bases remaining between them. This CDR3 has 15 amino acids. Germline-derived CDR1 and CDR2 are MNHNS and SASEGT. CDR3: CASSEGLMSRDGYTF. Written as DNA, the CDR3 is TGTGCCAGCAGTGAAGGATTAATGTCGCGCGATGGCTACACCTTC.

This chain connects TRBV29-1 to TRBJ1-2; D is perhaps TRBD1 (5 bases). Germline V CDR1 and CDR2: SQVTM, ANQGSEA. The CDR3 totals 12 residues. V lost 3 bases and J lost 8, with 13 bases in between. The CDR3 coding sequence is TGCAGCGTTGATGGAGGGGTTCGGGGCTACACCTTC. Translation gives CSVDGGVRGYTF.

This clone was found once. The chain couples TRBV12-3 or TRBV12-4 to TRBJ2-7; tentative D call: TRBD1 (5 bases). V was clipped by 5 bases and J by 2 bases, with 7 bases between them. CDR3 size: 12 residues. The CDR3 DNA is TGTGCCAGCAGTGGACATCCCTACGAGCAGTACTTC. Translated: CASSGHPYEQYF.

This chain connects TRBV24-1 to TRBJ2-2; tentatively, D is TRBD1 (6 bases). Germline-derived CDR1 and CDR2 are KGHDR and SFDVKD. V was cut by 5 bases and J by 1 base, with 7 bases left in between. This CDR3 is built from 14 residues. The CDR3 DNA follows: TGTGCCACCAGTGGACAGGAGAACACCGGGGAGCTGTTTTTT. This translates into CATSGQENTGELFF.